These 27 T cell receptor beta chains came from one sample sequenced in a study of blood T cells in healthy people across ages. Using a J-beta primer mix together with a sample-barcoded 5' primer, a second PCR was run for about 7 to 12 cycles. TCRdb ran MiXCR on the 5' RACE reads and lists one entry per CDR3 protein. The repertoire consists of over 1,300,000 distinct CDR3 sequences, with approximately 59% occurring once and the leading ten covering under 8.5%. Sequenced: blood. The receptors originated from a man aged 18 to 30 in good health.

V and J are TRBV20-1 and TRBJ2-3; TRBD2 matches 8 bases. The CDR3 runs 15 residues. The germline V gene encodes CDR1 DFQATT and CDR2 SNEGSKA (reference sequence). The junction had 13 bases not matched to a gene; V was cut back by 5 bases and J by 6 bases. The CDR3 DNA is TGCAGTGCTGGGGGACTAGGACGGTCTTTGGATACGCAGTATTTT. This sequence encodes CSAGGLGRSLDTQYF.

The chain is built from TRBV14 and TRBJ2-3; D remains unclear. The CDR3 length is 14 residues. V was clipped by 0 bases and J by 5 bases, with 9 bases between them. CDR1 is SGHDN and CDR2 is FVKESK in the germline V gene. The CDR3 loop is CASSQDRLRDTQYF. In DNA, the CDR3 is TGTGCCAGCAGCCAAGATAGGTTAAGAGATACGCAGTATTTT.

DNA of the CDR3: TGTGCCAGCAGCCTCAGGGAGGGACAGCCCCAGCATTTT. It encodes CASSLREGQPQHF. The chain combines TRBV27 with TRBJ1-5, with D tentatively TRBD1 (5 bases). Germline V gives CDR1 MNHEY, CDR2 SMNVEV (reference sequence). Trimming cost V 6 bases and J 7 bases, with 13 bases left between them. The length of the CDR3 is 13 residues.

This clonotype was observed many times. The chain employs TRBV20-1 and TRBJ2-1; D might be TRBD1 (6 bases). The CDR3 totals 14 residues. V was shortened by 2 bases and J by 7 bases, with 15 bases between the two germline ends. Per germline, CDR1 DFQATT and CDR2 SNEGSKA (reference sequence). The CDR3: CSARQNRQANEQFF. CDR3 sequence (DNA): TGCAGTGCTAGACAAAACCGACAGGCTAATGAGCAGTTCTTC.

The V gene is TRBV5-1, the J gene TRBJ2-1, with 12 bases aligning to TRBD1. This CDR3 is built from 15 residues. J was trimmed by 4 bases and V by 5 bases; bases with no gene match: 4. Germline V lookup: CDR1 SGHRS, CDR2 YFSETQ. The CDR3 coding sequence is TGCGCCAGCAGGCGGGACAGGGGGCTATACAATGAGCAGTTCTTC. As protein: CASRRDRGLYNEQFF.

The sample holds one count of this clonotype. This chain connects TRBV5-1 to TRBJ1-4, with a possible D match to TRBD1 (5 bases). The length of the CDR3 is 14 residues. V was pared by 7 bases and J by 8 bases, with 18 bases between. Germline V gives CDR1 SGHRS, CDR2 YFSETQ. The CDR3 is CASGPRGVGEKLFF. CDR3 DNA sequence: TGCGCCAGCGGTCCTCGGGGGGTAGGCGAAAAACTGTTTTTT.

This chain links TRBV30 with TRBJ2-6; no clear D gene. V lost 4 bases, J lost 4 bases, and 8 bases lay in between. The CDR3 consists of 13 residues. Germline V CDR1 and CDR2: GTSNPN, SVGIG (reference sequence). The CDR3 coding sequence is TGTGCCTGGACCTTGGGAGGGGCCAACGTCCTGACTTTC. This codes for CAWTLGGANVLTF.

The rearrangement joins TRBV12-3 or TRBV12-4 to TRBJ2-4, with unresolved D. Trimming took 3 bases from V and 0 from J, leaving 6 bases between them. This CDR3 is 14 amino acids long. DNA for the CDR3: TGTGCCAGCAGTTTCGCGCTAGCCAAAAACATTCAGTACTTC. This codes for CASSFALAKNIQYF.

In this sample, this clonotype turned up a few times. The genes are TRBV28 and TRBJ2-7; D remains unclear. The CDR3 runs to 13 residues. Germline CDR1 and CDR2: MDHEN and SYDVKM. Trimming cost V 3 bases and J 4 bases, with 10 bases left between them. CDR3 bases: TGTGCCAGCAGTTTCCCCGAATGGTACGAGCAGTACTTC. Its translation is CASSFPEWYEQYF.

The V call is TRBV10-3, the J call TRBJ2-7; D perhaps matches TRBD2 (5 bases). V shed 2 bases and J shed 5 bases, with 13 bases lying between them. The germline CDR1 and CDR2 sequences are ENHRY and SYGVKD. The CDR3 contains 14 residues. The DNA of the CDR3 is TGTGCCATCAGTGAGGTAAGCGGCCCCGACGAGCAGTACTTC. Translated, it gives CAISEVSGPDEQYF.

This clonotype turned up a few times. J is TRBJ2-1 and V is TRBV20-1, with a tentative D call TRBD1 (6 bases). V was clipped by 0 bases and J by 8 bases, with 23 bases between them. The CDR3 runs 17 residues. From germline, CDR1 is DFQATT and CDR2 SNEGSKA (reference sequence). Here the CDR3 reads CSARESLGVPEGDEQFF. CDR3 DNA sequence: TGCAGTGCTAGAGAGAGTTTGGGCGTCCCAGAGGGGGATGAGCAGTTCTTC.

CDR3 loop: CASSLVAAGTQETQYF. CDR3 bases: TGTGCCAGCAGCTTAGTGGCAGCTGGTACGCAAGAGACCCAGTACTTC. The chain is built from TRBV7-6 and TRBJ2-5; D uncertain. The CDR3 has 16 residues. Between the trimmed V and J ends, which lost 1 base and 2 bases, there was a span of 14 bases. The germline gives CDR1 SGHVS, CDR2 FNYEAQ.

This clonotype was detected a few times. This chain joins TRBV12-5 and TRBJ1-1; D call uncertain. This CDR3 spans 10 amino acids. The germline V gene encodes CDR1 LGHNT and CDR2 FRNRAP. Between the trimmed V and J ends, which lost 7 bases and 4 bases, there was a span of 4 bases. The CDR3 loop reads CASVPTEAFF. DNA of the CDR3: TGTGCTAGTGTCCCCACTGAAGCTTTCTTT.

About this clonotype itself: The junction differs from germline at one of its ends, possibly a read error. The gene calls are TRBV20-1 and TRBJ2-7; 9 bases agree with TRBD1. Germline assignment: CDR1 DFQATT and CDR2 SNEGSKA (reference sequence). The CDR3 is made up of 14 amino acids. CDR3 sequence: CSAQRTGANYGQYF. The CDR3 nucleotides are TGCAGTGCACAAAGGACAGGGGCCAACTACGGGCAGTACTTC.

The chain combines TRBV25-1 with TRBJ2-5; D may correspond to TRBD1 or TRBD2 (5 bases each). Deletions cut 4 bases from V and 4 bases from J, with 10 bases between. The V gene's germline CDR1 is MGHDK and CDR2 SYGVNS. This CDR3 contains 13 residues. The DNA for the CDR3 is TGTGCCAGCAGTGGAGGTGGGGGAGAGACCCAGTACTTC. It is translated as CASSGGGGETQYF.

This clonotype was seen a handful of times. The chain combines TRBV4-2 with TRBJ2-1; no definite D call. Trimming shortened V by 3 bases and J by 15 bases, and 24 bases separated the two germline ends. Germline V gives CDR1 LGHNA, CDR2 YNFKEQ. The CDR3 runs to 15 residues. CDR3 protein: CASSHNTKAGTVAFF. Here the CDR3 DNA reads TGTGCCAGCAGCCACAATACTAAGGCCGGCACAGTGGCGTTCTTC.

The chain has TRBV20-1 and TRBJ2-5; TRBD1 agrees at 7 bases. The CDR3 loop spans 15 amino acids. The ends lost 2 bases at V and 2 bases at J; junction bases unmatched: 8. CDR1 is DFQATT, CDR2 SNEGSKA, per germline (reference sequence). The CDR3 is CSARNRGPRQETQYF. The DNA for the CDR3 is TGCAGTGCTAGAAACAGGGGTCCCCGGCAAGAGACCCAGTACTTC.

As regards this clonotype: The junction departs from the called germline gene at one end, perhaps through a read error. This chain links TRBV6-1 with TRBJ2-1, with D perhaps matching TRBD1 (5 bases). CDR3 length: 13 residues. Germline lookup yields CDR1 MNHNS and CDR2 SASEGT. CDR3 DNA: TGTGCTAGCAGTAAGAACATACCAGGGGAGCAGTTCTTC. This gives the protein CASSKNIPGEQFF.

The chain joins TRBV27 to TRBJ2-3, with D unresolved. This CDR3 comprises 14 residues. CDR1 and CDR2 from the germline V gene are MNHEY and SMNVEV (reference sequence). V shed 3 bases and J shed 6 bases, with 13 bases lying between them. The CDR3 DNA reads TGTGCCAGCAGTTTCTGGGCAAGTATGGATACGCAGTATTTT. Translating gives CASSFWASMDTQYF.

V and J are TRBV7-6 and TRBJ2-7; 9 positions agree with TRBD2. Losses at the gene ends were 1 base for V and 3 bases for J; bases not matched to a gene: 7. This CDR3 has 16 amino acids. Germline V gene sequence: CDR1 SGHVS, CDR2 FNYEAQ. For the CDR3, the DNA is TGTGCCAGCAGCTTAGAGTTTAGCGGGAGATACTACGAGCAGTACTTC. It specifies CASSLEFSGRYYEQYF.

The sample holds one count of this clonotype. The chain couples TRBV4-1 to TRBJ2-2; D possibly uses TRBD1 or TRBD2 (5 bases each). Per the germline V gene, CDR1 is MGHRA and CDR2 is YSYEKL. V lost 3 bases and J 1 base, leaving 15 bases between the germline ends. This CDR3 contains 17 residues. CDR3 DNA sequence: TGCGCCAGCAGCCAGAGGGGTGCGACCTTGAACACCGGGGAGCTGTTTTTT. Protein sequence: CASSQRGATLNTGELFF.

The V call is TRBV7-2, the J call TRBJ2-3, with a tentative D call TRBD1 (6 bases). The V gene lost 5 bases and the J gene lost 0 bases, with 15 bases spanning the gap. The CDR3 extends over 16 amino acids. The germline CDR1 and CDR2 sequences are SGHTA and FQGNSA. CDR3 region: CASSPRQVSSTDTQYF. For the CDR3, the DNA is TGTGCCAGCAGCCCGAGACAGGTCTCTAGCACAGATACGCAGTATTTT.

The rearrangement links TRBV25-1 to TRBJ1-1; D remains ambiguous. The germline V gene encodes CDR1 MGHDK and CDR2 SYGVNS. This CDR3 is 10 amino acids long. V was trimmed by 8 bases and J by 7 bases, leaving 8 bases between them. In DNA, the CDR3 is TGTGCCAGCTGGGAGAATGAAGCTTTCTTT. It codes for CASWENEAFF.

The chain recombines TRBV21-1 with TRBJ2-2; the table's D call, TRBD1, has no DNA check behind it. TRBV21-1 is classified as a pseudogene. This CDR3 region has 16 residues. The CDR3 is CASIPWTGTAPGELFF. The CDR3 nucleotides read TGTGCCAGCATCCCTTGGACAGGCACAGCACCCGGGGAGCTGTTTTTT.

This chain uses TRBV4-1 with TRBJ2-3, with D unresolved. V was cut by 4 bases and J by 3 bases, with 17 bases left in between. This CDR3 is built from 16 residues. Per the germline V gene, CDR1 is MGHRA and CDR2 is YSYEKL. The CDR3 is CASSLTGLARTDTQYF. CDR3 DNA sequence: TGCGCCAGCAGCCTAACCGGGCTCGCGAGGACAGATACGCAGTATTTT.

This chain connects TRBV6-1 to TRBJ1-1; D not resolved. Trimming removed 2 bases from V and 4 bases from J, with 2 bases in between. The CDR3 totals 11 residues. CDR1 and CDR2 from the germline V gene are MNHNS and SASEGT. In DNA form, the CDR3 reads TGTGCCAGCAGTGAACTCACTGAAGCTTTCTTT. It specifies CASSELTEAFF.

V is TRBV7-8 and J is TRBJ2-3; D is perhaps TRBD1 (7 bases). Germline-derived CDR1 and CDR2 are SGHVS and FQNEAQ. Trimming left V 4 bases short and J 5 bases short, with 19 bases between. CDR3 length: 16 residues. DNA for the CDR3: TGTGCCAGCAGCTACGTTAGGAGGGGGCGGGGAGATACGCAGTATTTT. This codes for CASSYVRRGRGDTQYF.